The rows below give T cell receptor beta chains drawn from one sample of a study of T cells in narcolepsy. TCRdb's table, derived via immunoSEQ multiplex PCR, lists solely in-frame clones and lacks some. Among around 18,000 clones listed, 70% to 90% were seen once. Sequencing input: memory (CD45RA-) CD4+ T cells from blood. The receptor set was obtained from a human donor in good health. Both conserved end residues are part of each CDR3. A D gene is named only where the DNA matches it firmly. Clone size is shown for a subset of rows, as once, few, many or a class of expanded clone.

j_call clone_size v_call d_call cdr3_aa cdr3_nt
TRBJ1-1 . TRBV27 . CASSLVGGGRIAEAFF TGTGCCAGCAGTTTAGTGGGGGGCGGGAGGATCGCTGAAGCTTTCTTT
TRBJ2-1 few TRBV4-3 TRBD2 CASSQDTGLAGLSSYNEQFF TGCGCCAGCAGCCAAGATACGGGACTAGCGGGACTTAGCTCCTACAATGAGCAGTTCTTC
TRBJ1-2 . TRBV5-3 . CAGSWEGGYTF TGTGCCGGAAGTTGGGAGGGTGGCTACACCTTC
TRBJ1-1 . TRBV10-1 . CASSESTQGSNTEAFF TGCGCCAGCAGTGAGTCGACTCAGGGTTCGAACACTGAAGCTTTCTTT
TRBJ2-3 . TRBV29-1 . CSVEPGSTDTQYF TGCAGCGTTGAGCCAGGGAGCACAGATACGCAGTATTTT
TRBJ1-1 once TRBV7-9 . CASSWGTGAYTEAFF TGTGCCAGCAGCTGGGGAACAGGTGCGTACACTGAAGCTTTCTTT
TRBJ2-7 . TRBV6-6 . CASSGANEQYF TGTGCCAGCAGTGGGGCAAACGAGCAGTACTTC
TRBJ1-4 few TRBV10-3 . CANLPPTNEKLFF TGTGCCAACCTCCCTCCAACTAATGAAAAACTGTTTTTT
TRBJ1-1 . TRBV27 . CASTPGPGRTEAFF TGTGCCAGCACCCCGGGCCCCGGCCGGACTGAAGCTTTCTTT
TRBJ2-7 . TRBV7-9 TRBD2 CASSLTRGGPYEQYF TGTGCCAGCAGCTTAACGCGGGGGGGCCCCTACGAGCAGTACTTC
TRBJ2-7 . TRBV9 . CASSVGVGRTYEQYF TGTGCCAGCAGCGTAGGGGTCGGGAGAACCTACGAGCAGTACTTC
TRBJ1-5 . TRBV4-1 . CASSPLALLNREGQPQHF TGCGCCAGCAGCCCCCTGGCCCTGCTCAATCGTGAAGGCCAGCCCCAGCATTTT
TRBJ2-1 . TRBV5-4 TRBD2 CASSTGLAEIPNEQFF TGTGCCAGCAGCACAGGACTAGCGGAGATACCCAATGAGCAGTTCTTC
TRBJ1-3 few TRBV5-8 . CASSLAGGSNTIYF TGTGCCAGCAGCTTGGCCGGGGGCTCGAACACCATATATTTT
TRBJ1-2 . TRBV5-1 . CASSLGVGVSSNYGYTF TGCGCCAGCAGCTTGGGGGTCGGTGTGTCTTCTAACTATGGCTACACCTTC
TRBJ1-1 few TRBV7-2 . CASSLDRVNTEAFF TGTGCCAGCAGCTTGGACAGAGTAAACACTGAAGCTTTCTTT
TRBJ2-7 . TRBV7-8 TRBD2 CASSRGGPNEQYF TGTGCCAGCAGCCGGGGGGGCCCGAACGAGCAGTACTTC
TRBJ1-5 . TRBV12-5 . CASARVLNQPQHF TGTGCTAGTGCCAGGGTCTTAAATCAGCCCCAGCATTTT
TRBJ1-3 . TRBV9 . CASSRREQTDSGNTIYF TGTGCCAGCAGCAGAAGGGAACAGACCGACTCTGGAAACACCATATATTTT
TRBJ1-1 few TRBV10-3 . CAISEAGRQNTEAFF TGTGCCATCAGTGAGGCGGGACGGCAGAACACTGAAGCTTTCTTT
TRBJ1-2 . TRBV30 TRBD1 CAKQQGEYGYTF TGTGCCAAACAACAGGGGGAATATGGCTACACCTTC
TRBJ2-3 once TRBV27 . CASRSDRRQEYF TGTGCCAGCAGATCGGACCGGAGACAGGAGTATTTT
TRBJ1-5 . TRBV10-3 . CATSMPGSNQPQHF TGTGCCACCTCTATGCCAGGGAGTAATCAGCCCCAGCATTTT
TRBJ2-1 . TRBV7-2 . CASSSGRPGTFSYNEQFF TGTGCCAGCAGCTCTGGCCGGCCAGGGACTTTCTCCTACAATGAGCAGTTCTTC
TRBJ1-2 . TRBV7-2 . CASRRQSRGPLDGYTF TGTGCCAGCAGGAGACAGTCAAGAGGACCTCTGGATGGCTACACCTTC
TRBJ1-3 . TRBV5-1 . CASSPAGGYGNTIYF TGCGCCAGCAGCCCGGCCGGGGGCTATGGAAACACCATATATTTT
TRBJ2-3 . TRBV5-6 TRBD2 CASSFGMTSGASTDTQYF TGTGCCAGCAGCTTCGGGATGACTAGCGGGGCGAGCACAGATACGCAGTATTTT
TRBJ1-6 . TRBV5-5 . CASSGAGTGVNSPLHF TGTGCCAGCAGCGGAGCCGGGACCGGGGTCAATTCACCCCTCCACTTT
TRBJ2-7 . TRBV10-2 TRBD2 CASSSGGYEQYF TGCGCCAGCTCTAGCGGGGGCTACGAGCAGTACTTC
TRBJ2-7 . TRBV19 . CASSDRSYEQYF TGTGCCAGTAGTGACAGATCCTACGAGCAGTACTTC
TRBJ2-1 . TRBV7-2 TRBD2 CASSLTMAGGPYEQFF TGTGCCAGCAGCTTGACCATGGCGGGAGGGCCCTATGAGCAGTTCTTC
TRBJ2-7 . TRBV6-5 . CASSNEQYF TGTGCCAGCAGTAACGAGCAGTACTTC
TRBJ2-2 . TRBV5-1 TRBD2 CASSMPGTSGVSTGELFF TGCGCCAGCAGCATGCCCGGGACTAGCGGGGTTAGCACCGGGGAGCTGTTTTTT
TRBJ2-2 . TRBV15 . CATSTRIGNTGELFF TGTGCCACCAGCACCAGGATCGGGAACACCGGGGAGCTGTTTTTT
TRBJ2-5 . TRBV7-8 . CASSLRTTETQYF TGTGCCAGCAGCTTAAGAACTACGGAGACCCAGTACTTC
TRBJ2-2 . TRBV2 TRBD2 CASRDRTSGSNGRELFF TGTGCCAGCAGGGACAGGACTAGCGGGAGTAACGGAAGGGAGCTGTTTTTT
TRBJ2-2 . TRBV5-1 . CASSLVIGTGELFF TGCGCCAGCAGCTTGGTTATAGGCACCGGGGAGCTGTTTTTT
TRBJ2-2 . TRBV2 TRBD1 CASSEVQQGTGELFF TGTGCCAGCAGTGAAGTTCAACAGGGGACCGGGGAGCTGTTTTTT
TRBJ2-3 . TRBV30 . CAWGEFTDTQYF TGTGCCTGGGGGGAATTCACAGATACGCAGTATTTT
TRBJ1-2 . TRBV6-1 . CASSEEGLGGYTF TGTGCCAGCAGTGAAGAGGGGTTAGGGGGCTACACCTTC
TRBJ2-3 . TRBV7-2 TRBD1 CASSLRGQSTDTQYF TGTGCCAGCAGCTTAAGGGGACAGTCCACAGATACGCAGTATTTT
TRBJ1-6 . TRBV6-5 . CASRLDGLFNSPLHF TGTGCCAGCAGATTGGACGGACTTTTTAATTCACCCCTCCACTTT
TRBJ1-2 . TRBV19 . CASLRVRGGYTF TGTGCCAGCCTCCGCGTCCGTGGAGGCTACACCTTC
TRBJ2-1 . TRBV7-2 TRBD2 CASSFASGGAYNEQFF TGTGCCAGCAGCTTTGCTAGCGGGGGGGCCTACAATGAGCAGTTCTTC
TRBJ2-5 . TRBV5-4 TRBD1 CASSSGQGPAQYF TGTGCCAGCAGCTCGGGACAGGGCCCGGCCCAGTACTTC
TRBJ1-1 . TRBV7-8 . CASSSGGRTEAFF TGTGCCAGCAGCTCTGGGGGGCGGACTGAAGCTTTCTTT
TRBJ1-6 . TRBV7-2 TRBD1 CAGSWTGSEPLHF TGTGCCGGCAGCTGGACAGGCTCAGAACCCCTCCACTTT
TRBJ1-6 . TRBV15 TRBD1 CATSRDRGESSYNSPLHF TGTGCCACCAGCCGAGACAGGGGCGAGAGCTCCTATAATTCACCCCTCCACTTT
TRBJ1-1 . TRBV7-3 . CASSPGRAGRYPNTEAFF TGTGCCAGCAGCCCCGGGAGGGCTGGACGATATCCGAACACTGAAGCTTTCTTT
TRBJ1-1 . TRBV2 . CASRRRPGGNTEAFF TGTGCCAGCAGGAGACGGCCGGGAGGGAACACTGAAGCTTTCTTT
TRBJ2-7 once TRBV5-1 TRBD2 CASSLLAGAPYEQYF TGTGCCAGCAGCTTGCTAGCGGGAGCTCCCTACGAGCAGTACTTC
TRBJ1-1 few TRBV5-1 . CASSLVVPGPRRTEAFF TGCGCCAGCAGCTTGGTCGTACCCGGGCCGCGGCGAACTGAAGCTTTCTTT
TRBJ1-2 . TRBV7-8 . CASSRADSNYGYTF TGTGCCAGCAGCCGAGCGGACAGTAACTATGGCTACACCTTC
TRBJ2-6 . TRBV5-8 TRBD1 CASSSRGQGHSGANVLTF TGTGCCAGCAGCTCCCGAGGACAGGGCCACTCTGGGGCCAACGTCCTGACTTTC
TRBJ1-2 . TRBV6-5 . CASREGRGYTF TGTGCCAGCAGAGAGGGGCGAGGCTACACCTTC
TRBJ2-2 . TRBV18 . CASSPTPAAGRNTGELFF TGTGCCAGCTCACCTACGCCGGCCGCAGGCAGAAACACCGGGGAGCTGTTTTTT
TRBJ2-7 . TRBV5-6 TRBD1 CASSRDREQYF TGTGCCAGCAGCCGGGACAGGGAGCAGTACTTC
TRBJ1-2 . TRBV6-6 . CASSPGKNYGYTF TGTGCCAGCAGCCCTGGGAAAAACTATGGCTACACCTTC
TRBJ1-6 once TRBV7-9 TRBD1 CASSLRTGENSPLHF TGTGCCAGCAGCTTAAGGACAGGGGAGAATTCACCCCTCCACTTT
TRBJ1-1 . TRBV30 . CAWGQLNTEAFF TGTGCCTGGGGACAGTTGAACACTGAAGCTTTCTTT